Sequencing of this T cell receptor (beta chain) was carried out in a study of tumor and adjacent non-tumor tissue in lung cancer. Study-wide context: Samples averaged roughly 4 million productive TCRbeta reads each. Notes on the study in general: Compared with tumor, normal lung showed significantly lower TCR diversity.

The template was RNA from unsorted bulk tissue. The library came from three nested PCR rounds adapted from ARM-PCR protocols. TCRdb itself ran the multiplex PCR reads through MiXCR, one entry per CDR3 protein. The sample has 68,000 or so distinct CDR3 sequences; 60% are singletons. The CDR3 consists of 15 residues. The germline V gene encodes CDR1 SGHNT and CDR2 YENEEA. V shed 9 bases and J shed 6 bases, with 21 bases lying between them. This clonotype was counted only a few times. Its antigen is unidentified. The clonotype was recovered from a man in his fifties or sixties with non-small cell lung cancer. The rearrangement links TRBV11-3 to TRBJ2-1, with D maybe TRBD2 (5 bases). The sequencing input was lung tumor tissue. The CDR3 coding sequence is TGTGCCAGTTGCCATGCGGGCCAGGCTGTCAATGAGCAGTTCTTC. Amino acid sequence: CASCHAGQAVNEQFF. The whole variable domain, filled in from reference TRBV11-3 and TRBJ2-1, reads EAGVVQSPRYKIIEKKQPVAFWCNPISGHNTLYWYLQNLGQGPELLIRYENEEAVDDSQLPKDRFSAERLKGVDSTLKIQPAELGDSAVYLCASCHAGQAVNEQFFGPGTRLTVL.